The 11 T cell receptor beta chains below all came from one sample that was sequenced in a study of PD-1 blockade in mismatch repair-deficient tumors. The data were produced by immunoSEQ multiplex PCR, yet TCRdb's version contains in-frame clones alone and is incomplete. The sample consists of about 100,000 clones, 82% of them appearing once. The sequencing used peripheral blood, collected approximately 36 weeks after starting pembrolizumab. The receptors originated from an adult with mismatch repair-deficient cancer.

The CDR3 loop is CASSAGGLASYEQYF. The CDR3 DNA reads as TGTGCCAGCAGCGCCGGGGGGCTAGCGTCGTACGAGCAGTACTTC. The chain recombines TRBV9 with TRBJ2-7; tentative D call: TRBD2 (7 bases). Germline CDR1 and CDR2: SGDLS and YYNGEE. Trimming removed 3 bases from V and 4 bases from J, with 17 bases in between. This CDR3 comprises 15 residues. Drawing the rest from reference TRBV9 and TRBJ2-7, the complete variable domain is DSGVTQTPKHLITATGQRVTLRCSPRSGDLSVYWYQQSLDQGLQFLIQYYNGEERAKGNILERFSAQQFPDLHSELNLSSLELGDSALYFCASSAGGLASYEQYFGPGTRLTVT.

This clone was counted once. The gene calls are TRBV5-1 and TRBJ1-1, with D tentatively TRBD1 (5 bases). The CDR3 spans 16 residues. Germline CDR1 and CDR2: SGHRS and YFSETQ. Trimming removed 4 bases at V and 0 bases at J, with 16 bases between. CDR3 sequence: CASSAIQGRMNTEAFF. In nucleotides, the CDR3 is TGCGCCAGCAGCGCGATCCAGGGTAGGATGAACACTGAAGCTTTCTTT.

The rearrangement links TRBV5-5 to TRBJ2-7; maybe TRBD1 (7 bases). V gave up 4 bases and J gave up 2 bases, with 13 bases separating them. The length of the CDR3 is 14 residues. Germline loops: CDR1 SGHKS, CDR2 YYEKEE (reference sequence). The CDR3 protein is CASSPTGTAYEQYF. In nucleotides, the CDR3 is TGTGCCAGCAGCCCGACAGGGACTGCCTACGAGCAGTACTTC.

The chain carries TRBV19 and TRBJ1-2; 9 bases agree with TRBD1. The CDR3 length is 19 residues. After removal of 5 bases from V and 1 base from J, the junction contained 17 bases not matched to a gene. CDR1 and CDR2 from the germline V gene are LNHDA and SQIVND (reference sequence). The DNA for the CDR3 is TGTGCCAGTAGTCCGGACTACGGGGACAGGGTCGACCGTAACTATGGCTACACCTTC. Amino acid sequence: CASSPDYGDRVDRNYGYTF.

V usage is TRBV19 and J usage is TRBJ1-1; no firm D call. Trimming stripped 2 bases from V and 1 base from J, with 5 bases between. The length of the CDR3 is 13 residues. Germline V gene lookup returns CDR1 LNHDA and CDR2 SQIVND (reference sequence). CDR3 region: CASSIRQNTEAFF. Written as DNA, the CDR3 is TGTGCCAGTAGTATAAGACAGAACACTGAAGCTTTCTTT.

This clone was counted only a few times. The CDR3 is CASSSVGQPQHF. The CDR3 nucleotides read TGTGCCAGCAGTTCAGTTGGTCAGCCCCAGCATTTT. The chain links TRBV28 to TRBJ1-5, with D hard to call. The CDR3 contains 12 residues. CDR1 is MDHEN and CDR2 is SYDVKM in the germline V gene. V lost 4 bases and J 6 bases, leaving 7 bases between the germline ends.

The rearrangement joins TRBV2 to TRBJ2-1; D call uncertain. V shed 3 bases and J shed 1 base, with 4 bases lying between them. CDR1 and CDR2 (germline): SNHLY, FYNNEI. This CDR3 is 13 amino acids long. The CDR3 nucleotides read TGTGCCAGCAGTGACGGGTCCTACAATGAGCAGTTCTTC. The encoded protein is CASSDGSYNEQFF.

The chain has TRBV5-1 and TRBJ1-1; 7 bases are shared with TRBD1. Losses at the gene ends were 1 base for V and 0 bases for J; bases not matched to a gene: 3. Germline values: CDR1 SGHRS, CDR2 YFSETQ. CDR3 length equals 15 residues. CDR3 in amino acids: CASSLLGTVNTEAFF. DNA for the CDR3: TGCGCCAGCAGCTTGTTAGGGACAGTGAACACTGAAGCTTTCTTT.

The chain combines TRBV7-9 with TRBJ2-7, with 8 nucleotides matching TRBD2. The CDR3 covers 14 residues. Germline CDR1 and CDR2: SEHNR and FQNEAQ (reference sequence). V gave up 2 bases and J gave up 7 bases; unmatched junction bases: 7. The CDR3 DNA reads as TGTGCCAGCAGCTTATTCGGGAGGGCGGGTGAGCAGTACTTC. This gives the protein CASSLFGRAGEQYF.

V gene TRBV10-3 combines with J gene TRBJ2-3, with TRBD1 matching over 10 bases. The ends lost 5 bases at V and 8 bases at J; junction bases unmatched: 13. Per the germline V gene, CDR1 is ENHRY and CDR2 is SYGVKD. The CDR3 is made up of 16 amino acids. This CDR3 is CAISRPGTGERGTQYF. The CDR3 nucleotides are TGTGCCATCAGTCGTCCCGGGACAGGGGAGAGGGGTACGCAGTATTTT.

CDR3 DNA sequence: TGTGCCAGCAGCTTGGCTGATGAGCAGTTCTTC. This sequence encodes CASSLADEQFF. V is TRBV11-3 and J is TRBJ2-1; no firm D call. The CDR3 totals 11 residues. Germline values: CDR1 SGHNT, CDR2 YENEEA. The V end lost 3 bases, the J end lost 8 bases, and 5 bases lay between the germline ends.